This record looks at one T cell receptor (beta chain) sequence and its context. The specificity of this receptor is unknown. The record has no base qualities; no much larger clone is one base away. The CDR3 numbers 12 residues from cysteine through phenylalanine. Kept here is only the CDR3 DNA, which spans 36 bases and is read in frame from base 1. According to the germline V gene (reference sequence), CDR1 reads DFQATT and CDR2 reads SNEGSKA. These data come from a study of post-analysis software for immune sequencing data (dated by TCRdb to between 2015 and 2016). Regarding the study in general: The recorded disease courses included relapsing-remitting, secondary progressive and progressive-relapsing multiple sclerosis, and some patients had no subtype annotation. The patient repertoires were compared against about 10 previously published healthy control repertoires obtained from donors aged roughly 6 to 28 years. A subset of samples was prepared in parallel using single-end sample barcoding, then pooled and co-amplified after Illumina adapter ligation. Findings and caveats that apply to the study as a whole: Compared with controls, multiple sclerosis patients had significantly lower normalized Chao1 diversity, a finding suggesting substantial peripheral T-cell clonal expansion. Four to six TRBV segments, including TRBV5-6, TRBV5-1 and TRBV20-1, were significantly more frequent in patients than controls. Direct clustering with F measure revealed strong co-clustering of samples prepared in the same batch, which led to a batch-effect correction. The multiple sclerosis patient group was slightly younger than the control group.

The sample's time point label is to be understood as: second blood draw from one MS patient after hematopoietic stem cell transplantation. To demonstrate the VDJtools post-analysis software, the study profiled TCR beta repertoires from the peripheral blood of about 13 young patients with multiple sclerosis. The multiple sclerosis patients were children and adolescents between roughly 6 and 16 years of age. The receptor library was made with PCR. TCRdb names Illumina HiSeq 2500 as the instrument used. To reduce PCR and sequencing biases, unique molecular identifiers were built into the TCR beta cDNA libraries. Roughly 500,000 cDNA molecules were obtained per 1 to 10 million input T cells, so each molecule approximated one T cell. The patient libraries were prepared and sequenced with the same protocol used for the earlier healthy control dataset. Within a given batch, samples were prepared together, multiplexed and sequenced on the same HiSeq lane. On the study's bioinformatics: MIGEC handled the raw barcoded reads, throwing out single-read molecular identifier groups before consensus assembly and CDR3 extraction. Clonotype tables were post-analysed with VDJtools, and diversity was normalized by down-sampling all datasets to the smallest sample size. Repertoire overlap clustering matched CDR3 amino acid but not nucleotide sequences to correct batch-related cross-sample contamination. The public reads were reprocessed in TCRdb via fastp at Q25 and MiXCR, keeping in-frame beta chains. When rows share a CDR3 protein, they turn into one entry using the most common DNA and genes. The V and J calls and clone size come from TCRdb's table, not from the authors' own analysis. This sample gives under 200,000 distinct CDR3 sequences in total; about 34% of them show up just once. The ten largest account for 28% of the sample.

This clonotype originated in a girl between 5 and 17 years old with multiple sclerosis. Donor details come from another sample of the same person, matched by shared clones. The sequencing here drew on blood, taken after autologous hematopoietic stem cell transplantation. The chain uses TRBV20-1 and TRBJ2-4; perhaps TRBD2 is the D gene, with 5 bases matching. The end of the DNA is better explained by TRBJ2-7, so the J call may be wrong. The CDR3 region has the sequence CSASRGYYEQYF. Read as DNA, the sequence is TGCAGTGCTAGCCGCGGGTATTACGAGCAGTACTTC.